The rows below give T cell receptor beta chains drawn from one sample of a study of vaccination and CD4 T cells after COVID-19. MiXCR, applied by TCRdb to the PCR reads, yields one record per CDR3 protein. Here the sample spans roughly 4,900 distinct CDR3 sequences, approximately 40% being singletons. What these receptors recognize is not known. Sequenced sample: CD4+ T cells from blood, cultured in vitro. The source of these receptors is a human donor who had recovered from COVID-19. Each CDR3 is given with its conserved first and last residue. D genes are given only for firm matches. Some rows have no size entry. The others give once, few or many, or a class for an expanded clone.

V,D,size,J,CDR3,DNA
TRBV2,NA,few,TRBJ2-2,CASSVGTGELFF,TGTGCCAGCAGCGTCGGGACGGGGGAGCTGTTTTTT
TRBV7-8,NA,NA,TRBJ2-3,CASSLAYRGPQYF,TGTGCCAGCAGCTTAGCGTATCGGGGGCCGCAGTATTTT
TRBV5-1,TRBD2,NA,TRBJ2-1,CASSSVLANNEQFF,TGCGCCAGCAGCTCGGTACTAGCGAACAATGAGCAGTTCTTC
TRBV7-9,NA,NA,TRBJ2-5,CASKTAGGMETQYF,TGTGCCAGCAAAACCGCAGGGGGGATGGAGACCCAGTACTTC
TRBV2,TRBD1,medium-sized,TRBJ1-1,CASSAGQGFAEAFF,TGTGCCAGCAGCGCGGGACAGGGGTTCGCTGAAGCTTTCTTT
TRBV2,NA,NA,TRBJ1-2,CASSFVGQGGSGYTF,TGTGCCAGCAGTTTCGTGGGGCAGGGCGGCAGTGGCTACACCTTC
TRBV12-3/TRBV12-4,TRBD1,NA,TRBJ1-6,CASSLHFGTANSPLHF,TGTGCCAGCAGTTTACATTTCGGGACAGCTAATTCACCCCTCCACTTT
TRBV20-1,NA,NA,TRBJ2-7,CSAGNSGYEQYF,TGCAGTGCTGGGAACTCAGGCTACGAGCAGTACTTC
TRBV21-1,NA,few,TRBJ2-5,CASTIYWGTQYF,TGTGCCAGCACCATTTACTGGGGGACCCAGTACTTC
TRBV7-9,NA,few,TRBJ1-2,CASSLAPDGAYGYTF,TGTGCCAGCAGCTTAGCGCCCGACGGAGCCTATGGCTACACCTTC
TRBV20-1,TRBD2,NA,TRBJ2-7,CSARVLAGVIYEQYF,TGCAGTGCTAGAGTACTAGCGGGAGTCATCTACGAGCAGTACTTC
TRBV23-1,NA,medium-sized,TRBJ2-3,CASSPILPGGGEVLDTQYF,TGCGCCAGCAGTCCCATCCTCCCGGGCGGTGGGGAAGTTTTAGATACGCAGTATTTT
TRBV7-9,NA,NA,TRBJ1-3,CASSLGRADSGNTIYF,TGTGCCAGCAGCCTCGGTAGGGCAGACTCTGGAAACACCATATATTTT
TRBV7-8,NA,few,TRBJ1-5,CASSLGQGWSNQPQHF,TGTGCCAGCAGCTTAGGGCAGGGGTGGAGCAATCAGCCCCAGCATTTT
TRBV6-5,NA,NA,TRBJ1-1,CASSYSEGWTTEAFF,TGTGCCAGCAGTTACTCGGAGGGGTGGACCACTGAAGCTTTCTTT
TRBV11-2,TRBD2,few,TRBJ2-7,CASSEGLVSYEQYF,TGTGCCAGCAGCGAGGGACTAGTCTCCTACGAGCAGTACTTC
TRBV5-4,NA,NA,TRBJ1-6,CASSPLPTGRSPLHF,TGTGCCAGCAGCCCCCTCCCAACAGGGCGATCACCCCTCCACTTT
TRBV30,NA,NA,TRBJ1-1,CAWMSYTEAFF,TGTGCCTGGATGTCATACACTGAAGCTTTCTTT
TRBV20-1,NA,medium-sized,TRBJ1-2,CSAYGTTILSYTF,TGCAGTGCTTACGGGACTACCATTTTGAGCTACACCTTC
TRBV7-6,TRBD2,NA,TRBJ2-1,CASSNRAGQPLYEQFF,TGTGCCAGCAGCAACCGAGCGGGGCAACCATTGTATGAGCAGTTCTTC
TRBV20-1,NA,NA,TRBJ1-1,CSAFRGGDTEAFF,TGCAGTGCTTTTCGTGGGGGCGACACTGAAGCTTTCTTT
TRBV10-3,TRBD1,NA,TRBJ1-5,CAISDGDRGNQPQHF,TGTGCCATCAGTGATGGGGACAGGGGCAATCAGCCCCAGCATTTT
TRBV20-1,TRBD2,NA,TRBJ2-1,CSAIPTSGSGHNEQFF,TGCAGTGCTATACCAACTAGCGGGAGCGGCCACAATGAGCAGTTCTTC